This T cell receptor (beta chain) came from a study of cytomegalovirus exposure and HLA in healthy donors. The study sampled nominally healthy donors, though unrecorded immune exposures were likely. CDR3 length: 13 amino acids. Between the trimmed V and J ends, which lost 6 bases and 11 bases, there was a span of 17 bases. CDR1 and CDR2 (germline): MNHEY, SVGAGI. PCR primers comprised 60 Vbeta and 13 Jbeta primers. The repertoire was sequenced with immunoSEQ multiplex PCR; TCRdb's copy has only in-frame clones and lacks some. The sample lists roughly 88,000 clones, roughly 69% occurring once. Of note for this clone: No antigen is known for it.

Whole-study findings and limits: Specificity of three CMV-associated chains for CMV antigens was verified in vitro.

The source material was PBMCs. The V gene is TRBV6-5, the J gene TRBJ1-5; D gene ambiguous. The sequence was obtained from a man aged 50-60 years in good health and CMV-seronegative. The chain's CDR3 is CASSPDPRRTQHF. In DNA, the CDR3 is TGTGCCAGCAGCCCTGATCCGAGAAGAACCCAGCATTTT.